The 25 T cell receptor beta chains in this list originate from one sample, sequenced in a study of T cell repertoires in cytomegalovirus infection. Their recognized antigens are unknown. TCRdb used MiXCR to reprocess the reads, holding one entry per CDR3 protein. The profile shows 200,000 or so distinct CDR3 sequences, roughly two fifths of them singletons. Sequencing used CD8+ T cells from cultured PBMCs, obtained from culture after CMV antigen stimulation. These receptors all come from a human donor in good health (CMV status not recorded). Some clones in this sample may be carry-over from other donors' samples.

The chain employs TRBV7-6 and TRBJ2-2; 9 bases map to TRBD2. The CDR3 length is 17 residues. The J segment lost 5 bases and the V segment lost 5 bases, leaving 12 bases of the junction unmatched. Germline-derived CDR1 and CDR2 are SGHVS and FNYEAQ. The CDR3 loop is CASSIDRSGSGTGELFF. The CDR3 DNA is TGTGCCAGCAGCATTGATCGTAGCGGGAGCGGGACCGGGGAGCTGTTTTTT.

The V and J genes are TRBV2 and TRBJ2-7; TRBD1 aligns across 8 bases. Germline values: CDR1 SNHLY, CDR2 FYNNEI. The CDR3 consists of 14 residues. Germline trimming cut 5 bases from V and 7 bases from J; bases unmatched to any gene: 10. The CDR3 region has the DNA TGTGCCAGCAGTTCTGGGGACAGGTTCCAAGAGCAGTACTTC. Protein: CASSSGDRFQEQYF. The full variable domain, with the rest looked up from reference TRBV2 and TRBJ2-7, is EPEVTQTPSHQVTQMGQEVILRCVPISNHLYFYWYRQILGQKVEFLVSFYNNEISEKSEIFDDQFSVERPDGSNFTLKIRSTKLEDSAMYFCASSSGDRFQEQYFGPGTRLTVT.

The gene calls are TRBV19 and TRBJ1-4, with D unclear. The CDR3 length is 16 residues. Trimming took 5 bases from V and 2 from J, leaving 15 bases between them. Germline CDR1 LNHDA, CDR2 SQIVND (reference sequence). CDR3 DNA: TGTGCCAGTAGTTCTCCCACCGAGGCGACTAATGAAAAACTGTTTTTT. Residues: CASSSPTEATNEKLFF.

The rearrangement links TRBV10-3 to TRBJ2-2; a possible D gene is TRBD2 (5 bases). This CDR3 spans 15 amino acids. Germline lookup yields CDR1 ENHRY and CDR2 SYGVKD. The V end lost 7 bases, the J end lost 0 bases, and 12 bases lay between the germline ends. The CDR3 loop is CAIMGERTNTGELFF. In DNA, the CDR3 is TGTGCCATCATGGGAGAGCGGACGAACACCGGGGAGCTGTTTTTT.

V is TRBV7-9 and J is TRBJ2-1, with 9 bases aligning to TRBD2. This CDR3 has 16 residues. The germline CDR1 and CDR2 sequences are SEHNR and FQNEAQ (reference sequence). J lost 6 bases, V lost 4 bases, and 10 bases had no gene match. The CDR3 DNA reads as TGTGCCAGCAGCTCTCCAGCGGGACTAGCCCGCAATGAGCAGTTCTTC. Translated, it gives CASSSPAGLARNEQFF.

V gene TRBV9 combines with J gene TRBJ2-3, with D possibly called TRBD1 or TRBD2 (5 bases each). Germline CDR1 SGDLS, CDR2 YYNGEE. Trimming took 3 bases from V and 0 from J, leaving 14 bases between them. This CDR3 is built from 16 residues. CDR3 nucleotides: TGTGCCAGCAGCGAAGAGGGTGGGGGAAGCACAGATACGCAGTATTTT. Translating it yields CASSEEGGGSTDTQYF. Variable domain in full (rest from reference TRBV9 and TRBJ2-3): DSGVTQTPKHLITATGQRVTLRCSPRSGDLSVYWYQQSLDQGLQFLIQYYNGEERAKGNILERFSAQQFPDLHSELNLSSLELGDSALYFCASSEEGGGSTDTQYFGPGTRLTVL.

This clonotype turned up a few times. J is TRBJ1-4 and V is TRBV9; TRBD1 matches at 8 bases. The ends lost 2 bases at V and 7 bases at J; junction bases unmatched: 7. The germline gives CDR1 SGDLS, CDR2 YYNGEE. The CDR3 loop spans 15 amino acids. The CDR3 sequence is CASSVSGTGGEKLFF. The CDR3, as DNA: TGTGCCAGCAGCGTGTCCGGGACAGGAGGTGAAAAACTGTTTTTT.

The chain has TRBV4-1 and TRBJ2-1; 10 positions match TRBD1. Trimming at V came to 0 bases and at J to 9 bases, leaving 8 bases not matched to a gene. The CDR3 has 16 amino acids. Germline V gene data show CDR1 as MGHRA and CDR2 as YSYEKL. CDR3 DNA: TGCGCCAGCAGCCAAGAGTGGCGACAGGGGGCATTTGAGCAGTTCTTC. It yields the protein CASSQEWRQGAFEQFF.

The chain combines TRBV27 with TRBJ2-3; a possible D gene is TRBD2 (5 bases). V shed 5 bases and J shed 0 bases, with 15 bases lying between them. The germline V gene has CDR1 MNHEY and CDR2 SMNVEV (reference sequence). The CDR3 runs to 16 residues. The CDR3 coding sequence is TGTGCCAGCAGTATTCTGCCGCCGGGAAGCACAGATACGCAGTATTTT. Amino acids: CASSILPPGSTDTQYF.

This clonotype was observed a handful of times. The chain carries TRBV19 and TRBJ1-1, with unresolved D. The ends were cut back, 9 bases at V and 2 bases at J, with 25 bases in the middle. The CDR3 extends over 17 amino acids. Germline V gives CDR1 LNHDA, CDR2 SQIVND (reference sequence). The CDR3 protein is CASFPTASRGRNTEAFF. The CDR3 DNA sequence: TGTGCCAGCTTCCCGACGGCAAGTCGAGGGAGAAACACTGAAGCTTTCTTT. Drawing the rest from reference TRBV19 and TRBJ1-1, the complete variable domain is DGGITQSPKYLFRKEGQNVTLSCEQNLNHDAMYWYRQDPGQGLRLIYYSQIVNDFQKGDIAEGYSVSREKKESFPLTVTSAQKNPTAFYLCASFPTASRGRNTEAFFGQGTRLTVV.

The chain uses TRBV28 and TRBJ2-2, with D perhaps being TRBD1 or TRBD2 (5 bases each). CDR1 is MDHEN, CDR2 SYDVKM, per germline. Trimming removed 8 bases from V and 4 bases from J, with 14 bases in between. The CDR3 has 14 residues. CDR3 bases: TGTGCCAGCCGTACGGGACGCAGCACCGGGGAGCTGTTTTTT. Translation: CASRTGRSTGELFF.

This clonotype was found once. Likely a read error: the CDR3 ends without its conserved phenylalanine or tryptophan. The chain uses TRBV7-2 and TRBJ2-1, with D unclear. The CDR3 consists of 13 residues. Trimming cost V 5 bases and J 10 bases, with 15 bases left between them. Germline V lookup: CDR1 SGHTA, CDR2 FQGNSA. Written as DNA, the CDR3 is TGTGCCAGCAGCCGCACATGGTTTCGGGAGCAGTTCTTA. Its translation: CASSRTWFREQFL.

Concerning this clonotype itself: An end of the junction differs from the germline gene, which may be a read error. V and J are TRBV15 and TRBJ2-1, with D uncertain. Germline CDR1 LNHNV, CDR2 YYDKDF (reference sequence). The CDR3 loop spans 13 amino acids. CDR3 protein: CATNRESYNEQFF. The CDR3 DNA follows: TGTGCCACCAACAGAGAAAGCTACAATGAGCAGTTCTTC.

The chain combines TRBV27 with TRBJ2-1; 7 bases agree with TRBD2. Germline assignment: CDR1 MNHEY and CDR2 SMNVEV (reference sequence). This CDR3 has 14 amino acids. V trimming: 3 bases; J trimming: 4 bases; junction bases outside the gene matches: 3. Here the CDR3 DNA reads TGTGCCAGCAGTTTGCGGGGAGGGTACAATGAGCAGTTCTTC. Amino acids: CASSLRGGYNEQFF.

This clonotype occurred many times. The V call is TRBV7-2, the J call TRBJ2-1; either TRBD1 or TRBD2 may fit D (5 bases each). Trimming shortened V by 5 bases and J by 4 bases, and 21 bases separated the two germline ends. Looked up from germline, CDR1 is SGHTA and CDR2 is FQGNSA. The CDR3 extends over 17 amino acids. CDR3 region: CASSPSAEGWFYNEQFF. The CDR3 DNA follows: TGTGCCAGCAGCCCTAGTGCCGAGGGGTGGTTTTACAATGAGCAGTTCTTC.

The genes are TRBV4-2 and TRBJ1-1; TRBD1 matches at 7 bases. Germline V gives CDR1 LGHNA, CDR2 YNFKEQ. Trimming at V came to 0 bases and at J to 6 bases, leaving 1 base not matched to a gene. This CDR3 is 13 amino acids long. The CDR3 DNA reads TGTGCCAGCAGCCAAGAGACAGGGCCTGAAGCTTTCTTT. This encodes CASSQETGPEAFF.

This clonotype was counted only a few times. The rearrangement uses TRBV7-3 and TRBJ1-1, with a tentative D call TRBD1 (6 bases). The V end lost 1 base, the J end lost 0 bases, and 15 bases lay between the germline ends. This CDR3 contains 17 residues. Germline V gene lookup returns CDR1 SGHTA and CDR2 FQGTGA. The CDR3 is CASSLRPTGTLNTEAFF. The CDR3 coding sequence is TGTGCCAGCAGCTTAAGACCGACAGGCACACTGAACACTGAAGCTTTCTTT. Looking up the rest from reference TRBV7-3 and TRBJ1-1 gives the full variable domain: GAGVSQTPSNKVTEKGKYVELRCDPISGHTALYWYRQSLGQGPEFLIYFQGTGAADDSGLPNDRFFAVRPEGSVSTLKIQRTERGDSAVYLCASSLRPTGTLNTEAFFGQGTRLTVV.

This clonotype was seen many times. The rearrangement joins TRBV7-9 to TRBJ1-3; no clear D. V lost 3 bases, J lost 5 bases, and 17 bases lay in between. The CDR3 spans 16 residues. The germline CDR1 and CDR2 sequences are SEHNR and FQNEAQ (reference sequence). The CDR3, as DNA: TGTGCCAGCAGCTTGCCAGCAGGACTGGGGAGAAACACCATATATTTT. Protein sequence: CASSLPAGLGRNTIYF.

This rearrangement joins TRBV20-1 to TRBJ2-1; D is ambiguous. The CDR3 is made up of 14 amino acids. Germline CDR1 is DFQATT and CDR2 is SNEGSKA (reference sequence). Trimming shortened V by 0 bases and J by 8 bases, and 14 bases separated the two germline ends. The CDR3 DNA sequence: TGCAGTGCTAGAGATATGGCCAGTTGGGATGAGCAGTTCTTC. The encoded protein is CSARDMASWDEQFF.

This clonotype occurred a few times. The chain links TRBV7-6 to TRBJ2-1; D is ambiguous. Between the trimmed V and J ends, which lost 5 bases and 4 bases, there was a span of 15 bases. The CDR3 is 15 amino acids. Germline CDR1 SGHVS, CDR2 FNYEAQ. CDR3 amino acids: CASSGGPSLYNEQFF. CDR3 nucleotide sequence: TGTGCCAGCAGCGGCGGACCGTCCCTGTACAATGAGCAGTTCTTC. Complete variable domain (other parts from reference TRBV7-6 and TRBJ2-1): GAGVSQSPRYKVTKRGQDVALRCDPISGHVSLYWYRQALGQGPEFLTYFNYEAQQDKSGLPNDRFSAERPEGSISTLTIQRTEQRDSAMYRCASSGGPSLYNEQFFGPGTRLTVL.

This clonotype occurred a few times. The CDR3 DNA reads as TGTGCCAGCAGCTTAGGGGCAGGGCCGAACACCGGGGAGCTGTTTTTT. Protein product: CASSLGAGPNTGELFF. This sequence joins TRBV7-7 and TRBJ2-2; perhaps TRBD1 as D (5 bases). CDR3 length: 16 residues. V lost 1 base and J 0 bases, leaving 9 bases between the germline ends. The germline gives CDR1 SSHAT, CDR2 FNYEAQ (reference sequence). Based on the CDR3 plus reference TRBV7-7 and TRBJ2-2, the full variable domain is GAGVSQSPRYKVTKRGQDVTLRCDPISSHATLYWYQQALGQGPEFLTYFNYEAQPDKSGLPSDRFSAERPEGSISTLTIQRTEQRDSAMYRCASSLGAGPNTGELFFGEGSRLTVL.

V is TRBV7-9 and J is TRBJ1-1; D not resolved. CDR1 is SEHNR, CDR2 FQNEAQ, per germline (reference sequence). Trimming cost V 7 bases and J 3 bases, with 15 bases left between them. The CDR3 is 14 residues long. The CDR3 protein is CASTPVRGYTEAFF. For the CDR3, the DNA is TGTGCCAGCACTCCGGTACGGGGTTACACTGAAGCTTTCTTT.

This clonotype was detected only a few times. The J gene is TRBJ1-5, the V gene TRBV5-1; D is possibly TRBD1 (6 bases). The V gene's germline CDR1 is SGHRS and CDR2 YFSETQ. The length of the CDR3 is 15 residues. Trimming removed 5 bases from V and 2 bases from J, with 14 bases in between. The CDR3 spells CASSYGGGGNQPQHF. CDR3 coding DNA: TGCGCCAGCAGTTACGGGGGGGGCGGCAATCAGCCCCAGCATTTT.

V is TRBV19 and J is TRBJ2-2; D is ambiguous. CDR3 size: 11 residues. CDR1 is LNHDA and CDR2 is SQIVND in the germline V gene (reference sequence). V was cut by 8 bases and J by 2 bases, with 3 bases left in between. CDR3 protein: CASDNTGELFF. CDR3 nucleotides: TGTGCCAGTGATAACACCGGGGAGCTGTTTTTT.

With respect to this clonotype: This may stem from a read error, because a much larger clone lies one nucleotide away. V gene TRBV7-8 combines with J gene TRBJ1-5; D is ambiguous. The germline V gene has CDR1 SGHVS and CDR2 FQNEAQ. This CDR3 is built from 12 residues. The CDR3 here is CAGSVGNQPQHF. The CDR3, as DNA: TGTGCCGGCAGCGTAGGGAATCAGCCCCAGCATTTT.